The present TCR beta chain was sequenced within a study of spatial heterogeneity in lung cancer. Across the study: Beta-chain sequences consistently outnumbered alpha-chain sequences in detection. Notes on the study in general: More often at tumor resection than at routine follow-up, ubiquitous expanded tumor TCRs were detected in the blood.

This CDR3 is 15 amino acids long. V was clipped by 2 bases and J by 6 bases, with 13 bases between them. In germline, CDR1 is MNHEY, CDR2 SVGAGI. This clonotype was detected many times. Its antigen is currently unknown. Time point in this sample: sample taken at primary tumor resection. Researchers sequenced whole RNA taken from tumor, nontumor lung or frozen PBMC without sorting. In the library, each TCR cDNA molecule bore its own unique molecular identifier. In TCRdb, the 5' RACE reads were re-called with MiXCR into one record per CDR3 protein. The sample lists approximately 92,000 distinct CDR3 sequences, about 12% occurring once.

This chain connects TRBV6-5 to TRBJ2-2, with a possible D match to TRBD1 (5 bases). The starting material was PBMCs, obtained at surgery. The origin of this receptor is a male donor with early-stage non-small cell lung cancer. In DNA form, the CDR3 reads TGTGCCAGCAGTTACATCGCAGGGTTTTCCGGGGAGCTGTTTTTT. Amino acid sequence: CASSYIAGFSGELFF.